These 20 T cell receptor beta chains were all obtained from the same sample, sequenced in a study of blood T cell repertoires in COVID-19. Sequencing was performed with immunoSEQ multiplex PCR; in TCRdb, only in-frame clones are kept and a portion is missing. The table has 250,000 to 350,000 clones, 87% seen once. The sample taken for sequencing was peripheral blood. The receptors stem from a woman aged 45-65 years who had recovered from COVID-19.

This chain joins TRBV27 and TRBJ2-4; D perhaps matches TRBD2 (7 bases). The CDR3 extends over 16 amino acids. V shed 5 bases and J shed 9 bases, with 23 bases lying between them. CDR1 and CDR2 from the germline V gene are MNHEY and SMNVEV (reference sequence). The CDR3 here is CASSQWGGRVKGIQYF. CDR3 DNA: TGTGCCAGCAGTCAGTGGGGGGGCCGGGTTAAGGGCATTCAGTACTTC.

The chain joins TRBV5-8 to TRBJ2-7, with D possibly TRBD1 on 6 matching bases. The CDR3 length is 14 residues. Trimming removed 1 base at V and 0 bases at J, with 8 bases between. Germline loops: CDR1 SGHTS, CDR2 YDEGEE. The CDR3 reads CASSLMGHSYEQYF. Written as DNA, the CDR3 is TGTGCCAGCAGCTTGATGGGACACTCCTACGAGCAGTACTTC.

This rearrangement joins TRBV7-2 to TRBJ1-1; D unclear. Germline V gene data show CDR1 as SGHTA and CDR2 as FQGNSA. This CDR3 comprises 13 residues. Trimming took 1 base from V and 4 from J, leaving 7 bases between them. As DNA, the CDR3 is TGTGCCAGCAGCTTAGTCACAGCCACTGAAGCTTTCTTT. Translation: CASSLVTATEAFF.

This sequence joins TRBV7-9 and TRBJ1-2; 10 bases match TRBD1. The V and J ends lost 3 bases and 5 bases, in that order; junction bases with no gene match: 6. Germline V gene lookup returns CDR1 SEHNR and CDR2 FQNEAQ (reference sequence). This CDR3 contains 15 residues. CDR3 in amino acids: CASSFDRGRLYGYTF. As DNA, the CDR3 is TGTGCCAGCAGCTTCGACAGGGGGCGGCTGTATGGCTACACCTTC.

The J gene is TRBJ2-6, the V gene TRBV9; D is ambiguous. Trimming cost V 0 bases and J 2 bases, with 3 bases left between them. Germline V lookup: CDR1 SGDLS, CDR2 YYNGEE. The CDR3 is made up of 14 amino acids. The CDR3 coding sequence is TGTGCCAGCAGCGTAGCTACTGGGGCCAACGTCCTGACTTTC. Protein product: CASSVATGANVLTF.

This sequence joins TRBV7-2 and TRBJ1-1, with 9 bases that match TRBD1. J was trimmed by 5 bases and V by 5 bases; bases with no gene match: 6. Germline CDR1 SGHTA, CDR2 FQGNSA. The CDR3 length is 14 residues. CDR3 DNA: TGTGCCAGCAGCCTACAGGGGGCGAGGACTGAAGCTTTCTTT. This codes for CASSLQGARTEAFF.

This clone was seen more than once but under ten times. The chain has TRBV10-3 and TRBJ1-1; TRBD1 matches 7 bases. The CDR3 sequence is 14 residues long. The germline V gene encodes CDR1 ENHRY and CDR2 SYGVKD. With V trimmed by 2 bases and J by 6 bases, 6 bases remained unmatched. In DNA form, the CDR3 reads TGTGCCATCAGTGAGCCCACCCAGGGGGCTGAAGCTTTCTTT. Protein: CAISEPTQGAEAFF.

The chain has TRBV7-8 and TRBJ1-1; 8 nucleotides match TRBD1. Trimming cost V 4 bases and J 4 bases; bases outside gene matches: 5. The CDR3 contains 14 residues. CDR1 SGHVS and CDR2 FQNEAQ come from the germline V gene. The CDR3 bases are TGTGCCAGCAGCTCACAGGGGGAGGGCACTGAAGCTTTCTTT. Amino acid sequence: CASSSQGEGTEAFF. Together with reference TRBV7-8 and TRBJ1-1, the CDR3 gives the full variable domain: GAGVSQSPRYKVAKRGQDVALRCDPISGHVSLFWYQQALGQGPEFLTYFQNEAQLDKSGLPSDRFFAERPEGSVSTLKIQRTQQEDSAVYLCASSSQGEGTEAFFGQGTRLTVV.

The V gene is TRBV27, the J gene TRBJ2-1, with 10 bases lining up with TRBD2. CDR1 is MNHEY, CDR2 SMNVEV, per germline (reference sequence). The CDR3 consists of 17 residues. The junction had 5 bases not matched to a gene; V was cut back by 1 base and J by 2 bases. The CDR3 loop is CASSLFSSGSTYNEQFF. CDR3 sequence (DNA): TGTGCCAGCAGTTTATTCTCTAGCGGGAGTACCTACAATGAGCAGTTCTTC.

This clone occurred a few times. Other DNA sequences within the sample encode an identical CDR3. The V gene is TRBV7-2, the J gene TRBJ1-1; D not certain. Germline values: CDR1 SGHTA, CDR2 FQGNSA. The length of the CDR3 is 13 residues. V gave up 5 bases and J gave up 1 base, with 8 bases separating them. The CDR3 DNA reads TGTGCCAGCAGCCGAGGCCGGAACACTGAAGCTTTCTTT. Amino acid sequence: CASSRGRNTEAFF.

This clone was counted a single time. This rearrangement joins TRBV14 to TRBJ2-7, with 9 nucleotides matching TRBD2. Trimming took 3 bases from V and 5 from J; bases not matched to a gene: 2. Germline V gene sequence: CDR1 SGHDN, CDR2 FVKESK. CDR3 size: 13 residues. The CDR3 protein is CASSQRGGDEQYF. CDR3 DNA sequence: TGTGCCAGCAGCCAGCGGGGGGGAGACGAGCAGTACTTC.

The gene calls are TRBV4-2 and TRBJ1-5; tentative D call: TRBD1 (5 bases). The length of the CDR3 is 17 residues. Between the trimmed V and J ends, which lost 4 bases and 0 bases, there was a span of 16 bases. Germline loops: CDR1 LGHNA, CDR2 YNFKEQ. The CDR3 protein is CASSPSAGLVSNQPQHF. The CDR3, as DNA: TGTGCCAGCAGCCCTTCGGCGGGGCTAGTTAGCAATCAGCCCCAGCATTTT.

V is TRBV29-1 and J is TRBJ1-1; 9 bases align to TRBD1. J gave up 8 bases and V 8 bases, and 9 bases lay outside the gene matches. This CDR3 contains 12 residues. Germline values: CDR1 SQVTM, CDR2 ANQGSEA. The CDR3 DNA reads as TGCAGCCCTGGTCCCGGGACAGGGGAAGCTTTCTTT. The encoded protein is CSPGPGTGEAFF. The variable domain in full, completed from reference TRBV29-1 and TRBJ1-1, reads SAVISQKPSRDICQRGTSLTIQCQVDSQVTMMFWYRQQPGQSLTLIATANQGSEATYESGFVIDKFPISRPNLTFSTLTVSNMSPEDSSIYLCSPGPGTGEAFFGQGTRLTVV.

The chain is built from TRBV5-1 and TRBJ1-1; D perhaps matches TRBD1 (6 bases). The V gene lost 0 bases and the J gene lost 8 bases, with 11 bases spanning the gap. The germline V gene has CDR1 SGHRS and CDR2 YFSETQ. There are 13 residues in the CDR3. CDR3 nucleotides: TGCGCCAGCAGCTTGGAGGTAGGGGGAGAAGCTTTCTTT. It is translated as CASSLEVGGEAFF.

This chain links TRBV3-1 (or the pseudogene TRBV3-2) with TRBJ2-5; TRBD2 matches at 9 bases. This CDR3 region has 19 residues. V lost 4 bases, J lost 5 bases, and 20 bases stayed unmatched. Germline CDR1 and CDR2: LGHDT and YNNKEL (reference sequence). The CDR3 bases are TGTGCCAGCAGCCTTCGTCTAGCGGGGCGCTCTCGGGGAGTGGAGACCCAGTACTTC. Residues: CASSLRLAGRSRGVETQYF.

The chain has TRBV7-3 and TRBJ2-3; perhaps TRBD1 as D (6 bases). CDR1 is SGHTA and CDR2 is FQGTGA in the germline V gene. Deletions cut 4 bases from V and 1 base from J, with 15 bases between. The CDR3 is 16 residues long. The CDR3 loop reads CASSSFPGARTDTQYF. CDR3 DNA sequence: TGTGCCAGCAGCTCTTTCCCAGGGGCCCGCACAGATACGCAGTATTTT. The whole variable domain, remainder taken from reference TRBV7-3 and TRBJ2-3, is GAGVSQTPSNKVTEKGKYVELRCDPISGHTALYWYRQSLGQGPEFLIYFQGTGAADDSGLPNDRFFAVRPEGSVSTLKIQRTERGDSAVYLCASSSFPGARTDTQYFGPGTRLTVL.

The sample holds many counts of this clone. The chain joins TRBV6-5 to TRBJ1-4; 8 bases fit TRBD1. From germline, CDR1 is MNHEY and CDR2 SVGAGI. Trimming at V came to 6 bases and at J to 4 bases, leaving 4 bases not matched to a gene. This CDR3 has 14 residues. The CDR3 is CASRQDRGNEKLFF. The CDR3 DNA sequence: TGTGCCAGCAGACAAGACAGGGGTAATGAAAAACTGTTTTTT.

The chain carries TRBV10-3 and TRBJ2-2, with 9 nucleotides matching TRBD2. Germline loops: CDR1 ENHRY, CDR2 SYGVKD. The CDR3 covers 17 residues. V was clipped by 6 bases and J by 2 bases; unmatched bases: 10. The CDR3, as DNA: TGTGCCATCAGGGACAGTCTAGCGGGGCGAAACACCGGGGAGCTGTTTTTT. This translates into CAIRDSLAGRNTGELFF.

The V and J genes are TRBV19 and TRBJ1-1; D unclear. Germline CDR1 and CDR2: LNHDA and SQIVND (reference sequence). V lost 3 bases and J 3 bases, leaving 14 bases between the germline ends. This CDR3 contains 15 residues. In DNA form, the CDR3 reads TGTGCCAGTAGTATTGGGTTGGGGAGAGACACTGAAGCTTTCTTT. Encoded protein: CASSIGLGRDTEAFF.

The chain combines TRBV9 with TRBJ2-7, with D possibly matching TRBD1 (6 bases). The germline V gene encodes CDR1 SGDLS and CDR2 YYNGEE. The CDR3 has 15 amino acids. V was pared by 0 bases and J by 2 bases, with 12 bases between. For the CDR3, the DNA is TGTGCCAGCAGCGTAGGCTGGGCAGGGGCCTACGAGCAGTACTTC. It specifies CASSVGWAGAYEQYF.